The clone carrying this TCR beta chain was counted many times. What it recognizes is unknown. This sample is drawn from a study of beta chain features in type 1 diabetes. The overall study: No age, gender or cell yield differences were seen between patients and healthy donors. Study results and limitations: Patients with type 1 diabetes carried fewer insertions and had more deletions at their VDJ junctions.

Per germline, CDR1 LNHNV and CDR2 YYDKDF (reference sequence). This CDR3 region has 18 residues. J was trimmed by 6 bases and V by 5 bases; bases with no gene match: 11. Expressed TCRB transcripts were sequenced because the isolated RNA had all been reverse transcribed beforehand. Data came from immunoSEQ multiplex PCR; TCRdb stores just in-frame clones and leaves some out. The data show 240,000 or so clones, 25% to 35% seen once. CD45RO/CCR7/CD25/CD127/CD95/CD27 separated CD4+ naive, central memory, regulatory and stem cell-like memory cells by sorting. The sequence was obtained from a man aged 25 to 40 in good health. The sample taken for sequencing was central memory CD4+ T cells from blood. The chain employs TRBV15 and TRBJ2-1, with 15 bases lining up with TRBD2. This chain's CDR3 is CATSPGTSGRRLSNEQFF. The DNA of the CDR3 is TGTGCCACCAGCCCCGGGACTAGCGGGAGGAGATTAAGCAATGAGCAGTTCTTC. The variable domain in full, completed from reference TRBV15 and TRBJ2-1, reads DAMVIQNPRYQVTQFGKPVTLSCSQTLNHNVMYWYQQKSSQAPKLLFHYYDKDFNNEADTPDNFQSRRPNTSFCFLDIRSPGLGDTAMYLCATSPGTSGRRLSNEQFFGPGTRLTVL.